Reported below is one T cell receptor beta chain. Its antigen remains unidentified. One junction end disagrees with the germline gene, perhaps due to a read error. The data were taken from a study of post-analysis software for immune sequencing data. General study points: Five TRBV segments (TRBV5-6, TRBV5-1 and TRBV20-1 among them) occurred more frequently in patients than in controls. Significantly lower normalized Chao1 diversity was seen in multiple sclerosis patients than in controls.

Included in the TCR beta cDNA libraries were unique molecular identifiers. Input populations of roughly 1 to 11 million T cells gave rise to roughly 500,000 cDNA molecules. A single record per CDR3 protein comes from TCRdb applying MiXCR to the PCR reads. The table shows a few hundred thousand distinct CDR3 sequences, with less than 40% occurring only once. The germline V gene encodes CDR1 SQVTM and CDR2 ANQGSEA. The CDR3 consists of 13 residues. The chain couples TRBV29-1 to TRBJ1-6; D perhaps matches TRBD1 (5 bases). The sequencing sample was made of blood. This TCR derives from a girl between 2 and 17 years old with multiple sclerosis. The CDR3 region is CNARDSNNSPLHF. DNA for the CDR3: TGCAACGCCCGGGACTCCAATAATTCACCCCTCCACTTT.